The next 9 T cell receptor beta chains were all read from a single sample in a study of T cell clones after liver transplantation. Method: immunoSEQ multiplex PCR; TCRdb's copy keeps in-frame clones and lacks some. The top ten clones hold around 0.83% of a sample with about 120,000 clones, approximately 90% of them seen once. The source was CD4+ T cells from blood, collected 12 months after liver transplant. The receptors were sampled from a human patient who received a liver transplant. Some T cells may be the graft donor's.

The chain is built from TRBV5-1 and TRBJ1-1; D unclear. CDR3 length: 13 amino acids. The V end was cut by 5 bases, the J end by 1 base, with 9 bases between. Germline V lookup: CDR1 SGHRS, CDR2 YFSETQ. CDR3 bases: TGCGCCAGCAGATTAGAGCGGAACACTGAAGCTTTCTTT. Protein product: CASRLERNTEAFF.

The sample holds one count of this clone. The genes are TRBV4-3 and TRBJ2-1; no definite D call. Germline CDR1 reads LGHNA; CDR2 reads YSLEER. V shed 0 bases and J shed 8 bases, with 11 bases lying between them. This CDR3 is 14 amino acids long. Here the CDR3 DNA reads TGCGCCAGCAGCCAAGATCAGCGTTCGGATGAGCAGTTCTTC. Protein sequence: CASSQDQRSDEQFF.

This clone was counted between two and nine times. The chain joins TRBV19 to TRBJ1-4; the D gene is possibly TRBD1 (5 bases). Looked up from germline, CDR1 is LNHDA and CDR2 is SQIVND (reference sequence). CDR3 length equals 15 residues. V lost 6 bases and J 0 bases, leaving 11 bases between the germline ends. CDR3 in amino acids: CASRGTLPTNEKLFF. The CDR3 bases are TGTGCCAGTAGGGGGACTCTGCCAACTAATGAAAAACTGTTTTTT.

This chain connects TRBV7-2 to TRBJ2-7, with 7 bases lining up with TRBD1. CDR1 SGHTA and CDR2 FQGNSA come from the germline V gene. CDR3 length: 15 amino acids. Germline trimming cut 5 bases from V and 2 bases from J; bases unmatched to any gene: 9. As DNA, the CDR3 is TGTGCCAGCAGCGGAGACAGGGCGAGGACCTACGAGCAGTACTTC. This codes for CASSGDRARTYEQYF.

This clone was seen a handful of times. The chain recombines TRBV6-1 with TRBJ2-7; 10 bases are shared with TRBD1. J lost 9 bases, V lost 7 bases, and 12 bases had no gene match. The germline CDR1 and CDR2 sequences are MNHNS and SASEGT. The CDR3 runs 14 residues. As DNA, the CDR3 is TGTGCCAGCAACCCGGGACAGGGGTTAATTGCGCAGTACTTC. It translates to CASNPGQGLIAQYF.

The CDR3 is CASSLGGLTNEKLFF. The CDR3 coding sequence is TGTGCCAGCAGCTTGGGGGGGCTAACTAATGAAAAACTGTTTTTT. The chain recombines TRBV7-9 with TRBJ1-4; a possible D gene is TRBD1 (6 bases). The CDR3 length is 15 residues. V lost 3 bases, J lost 1 base, and 9 bases lay in between. The germline CDR1 and CDR2 sequences are SEHNR and FQNEAQ (reference sequence).

The V call is TRBV20-1, the J call TRBJ2-7; TRBD1 or TRBD2 may be the D gene (5 bases each). The ends were cut back, 7 bases at V and 3 bases at J, with 10 bases in the middle. CDR3 length: 11 amino acids. Germline V lookup: CDR1 DFQATT, CDR2 SNEGSKA (reference sequence). CDR3 sequence: CSVGENYEQYF. For the CDR3, the DNA is TGCAGTGTGGGGGAGAACTACGAGCAGTACTTC.

The rearrangement links TRBV5-4 to TRBJ2-7, with 8 bases fitting TRBD2. Trimming took 4 bases from V and 7 from J; bases not matched to a gene: 10. The CDR3 covers 14 residues. CDR1 and CDR2 (germline): SGHNT, YYREEE (reference sequence). The CDR3 loop reads CASSKLADRLEQYF. DNA of the CDR3: TGTGCCAGCAGCAAACTAGCGGACCGCTTGGAGCAGTACTTC.

This sequence joins TRBV12-5 and TRBJ2-5; the D is unclear. Germline V gene data show CDR1 as LGHNT and CDR2 as FRNRAP. Trimming took 5 bases from V and 1 from J, leaving 14 bases between them. The CDR3 length is 15 residues. The CDR3 bases are TGTGCTAGTGGTCTTGGCCAGGCCCCCCAAGAGACCCAGTACTTC. Amino acids: CASGLGQAPQETQYF.